One sample yielded the 30 T cell receptor beta chains listed below, sequenced in a study of OX40 agonist ivuxolimab in advanced cancers. The data were produced by immunoSEQ multiplex PCR, yet TCRdb's version contains in-frame clones alone and is incomplete. This table holds about 93,000 clones, 94% found once. Sequenced here: CD4+ or CD8+ T cells sorted from blood, sampled in a trial of the OX40 agonist ivuxolimab. The receptors shown here come from an adult with an advanced solid tumor such as melanoma, head and neck, liver or kidney cancer.

V and J are TRBV6-6 and TRBJ2-1; 7 nucleotides align to TRBD1. CDR1 and CDR2 from the germline V gene are MNHNY and SVGAGI (reference sequence). With V trimmed by 0 bases and J by 7 bases, 9 bases remained unmatched. The CDR3 covers 16 residues. The CDR3 spells CASSYSTGTVGNEQFF. The CDR3 nucleotides are TGTGCCAGCAGTTACTCGACTGGGACAGTTGGGAATGAGCAGTTCTTC.

This chain joins TRBV30 and TRBJ1-1; no clear D gene. The CDR3 is made up of 14 amino acids. The V end lost 1 base, the J end lost 4 bases, and 13 bases lay between the germline ends. CDR1 is GTSNPN and CDR2 is SVGIG in the germline V gene (reference sequence). The CDR3 protein is CAWSGGWSGTEAFF. The CDR3, as DNA: TGTGCCTGGAGTGGGGGTTGGAGTGGCACTGAAGCTTTCTTT. The full variable domain, in which reference TRBV30 and TRBJ1-1 provide the parts outside the CDR3, is SQTIHQWPATLVQPVGSPLSLECTVEGTSNPNLYWYRQAAGRGLQLLFYSVGIGQISSEVPQNLSASRPQDRQFILSSKKLLLSDSGFYLCAWSGGWSGTEAFFGQGTRLTVV.

The chain uses TRBV27 and TRBJ2-7; tentatively, D is TRBD1 or TRBD2 (5 bases each). CDR1 is MNHEY and CDR2 is SMNVEV in the germline V gene (reference sequence). The germline V and J ends were trimmed by 5 bases and 1 base, with 12 bases remaining between them. The CDR3 totals 14 residues. The CDR3 here is CASSLRGRSYEQYF. For the CDR3, the DNA is TGTGCCAGCAGTCTCCGGGGCCGTTCCTACGAGCAGTACTTC.

The chain links TRBV13 to TRBJ1-1, with 10 bases lining up with TRBD1. The trim removed 6 bases at V and 5 bases at J, leaving 9 bases unmatched. CDR3 length equals 15 residues. Germline V gene lookup returns CDR1 PRHDT and CDR2 FYEKMQ (reference sequence). CDR3 in DNA: TGTGCCAGCAGGATTCTGACAGGGGGCGGTACTGAAGCTTTCTTT. It specifies CASRILTGGGTEAFF.

V gene TRBV5-3 combines with J gene TRBJ2-6; the match to TRBD1 covers 11 bases. Being an ORF, TRBV5-3 has a function that is uncertain. Germline trimming cut 4 bases from V and 2 bases from J; bases unmatched to any gene: 14. The CDR3 runs 20 residues. The CDR3 DNA reads TGTGCCAGAAGCCTACCCCCGAGGACAGGGGGCGTCCCTGGGGCCAACGTCCTGACTTTC. Translated: CARSLPPRTGGVPGANVLTF.

CDR3 residues: CASSISGGDTQYF. As DNA, the CDR3 is TGTGCCAGCAGCATCTCAGGAGGAGATACGCAGTATTTT. The V call is TRBV5-4, the J call TRBJ2-3; tentatively, D is TRBD2 (5 bases). V was shortened by 4 bases and J by 5 bases, with 11 bases between the two germline ends. This CDR3 spans 13 amino acids. Germline assignment: CDR1 SGHNT and CDR2 YYREEE (reference sequence). Together with reference TRBV5-4 and TRBJ2-3, the CDR3 gives the full variable domain: ETGVTQSPTHLIKTRGQQVTLRCSSQSGHNTVSWYQQALGQGPQFIFQYYREEENGRGNFPPRFSGLQFPNYSSELNVNALELDDSALYLCASSISGGDTQYFGPGTRLTVL.

This chain uses TRBV13 with TRBJ2-3; D call uncertain. Germline assignment: CDR1 PRHDT and CDR2 FYEKMQ (reference sequence). CDR3 size: 12 residues. Between the trimmed V and J ends, which lost 5 bases and 4 bases, there was a span of 7 bases. The CDR3 sequence: CASSLGADTQYF. DNA of the CDR3: TGTGCCAGCAGCCTTGGGGCAGATACGCAGTATTTT.

The chain uses TRBV6-1 and TRBJ2-7, with D uncertain. The CDR3 spans 16 residues. Looked up from germline, CDR1 is MNHNS and CDR2 is SASEGT. V was trimmed by 0 bases and J by 1 base, leaving 13 bases between them. The chain's CDR3 is CASSEALLTLSYEQYF. In nucleotides, the CDR3 is TGTGCCAGCAGTGAAGCGCTTCTAACCCTTTCCTACGAGCAGTACTTC.

A single count supports this clone. The rearrangement links TRBV27 to TRBJ2-1, with 7 bases that match TRBD2. V dropped 5 bases and J dropped 3; count of bases not matched to a gene: 4. CDR3 length equals 14 residues. CDR1 and CDR2 from the germline V gene are MNHEY and SMNVEV (reference sequence). Written as DNA, the CDR3 is TGTGCCAGCAGTACGGGAGGATACTACAATGAGCAGTTCTTC. Translated, it gives CASSTGGYYNEQFF.

This clone was seen once. The V call is TRBV6-6, the J call TRBJ1-1, with a tentative D call TRBD1 (5 bases). Germline V lookup: CDR1 MNHNY, CDR2 SVGAGI (reference sequence). V was clipped by 2 bases and J by 6 bases, with 13 bases between them. The CDR3 consists of 14 residues. CDR3 DNA sequence: TGTGCCAGCAGTTACGGGCAGGGAAGTCCTGAAGCTTTCTTT. Its translation: CASSYGQGSPEAFF.

V usage is TRBV10-1 and J usage is TRBJ1-1; D is uncertain. The V gene lost 0 bases and the J gene lost 6 bases, with 8 bases spanning the gap. CDR1 is WNHNN, CDR2 SYGVQD, per germline (reference sequence). This CDR3 comprises 13 residues. This CDR3 is CASSESWGAEAFF. DNA for the CDR3: TGCGCCAGCAGTGAGTCTTGGGGAGCTGAAGCTTTCTTT.

The chain couples TRBV6-5 to TRBJ2-1; 9 bases are shared with TRBD2. From germline, CDR1 is MNHEY and CDR2 SVGAGI. There are 15 residues in the CDR3. After removal of 0 bases from V and 5 bases from J, the junction contained 2 bases not matched to a gene. The CDR3 reads CASSYSLAGDNEQFF. CDR3 coding DNA: TGTGCCAGCAGTTACTCGTTAGCGGGAGACAATGAGCAGTTCTTC.

As concerns this clone: One junction end disagrees with the germline gene, perhaps due to a read error. Other DNA sequences in this sample translate to the same CDR3. The chain joins TRBV7-6 to TRBJ2-3; 12 positions match TRBD2. The germline gives CDR1 SGHVS, CDR2 FNYEAQ. The CDR3 runs 14 residues. CDR3 sequence: CASSLAGGTDTQYF. The CDR3 coding sequence is TGTGCCAGCAGCCTAGCGGGGGGGACAGATACGCAGTATTTT.

The chain has TRBV4-1 and TRBJ1-1; D may be TRBD1 (5 bases). V lost 1 base to trimming and J lost 1 base, with 13 bases between them. The germline V gene has CDR1 MGHRA and CDR2 YSYEKL. The CDR3 is made up of 16 amino acids. The DNA for the CDR3 is TGCGCCAGCAGCCAAGGAGCGGGACGCCAGAACACTGAAGCTTTCTTT. It encodes CASSQGAGRQNTEAFF.

The rearrangement links TRBV13 to TRBJ2-4; D is possibly TRBD1 (5 bases). V lost 3 bases and J lost 3, with 9 bases in between. Germline assignment: CDR1 PRHDT and CDR2 FYEKMQ (reference sequence). The CDR3 covers 14 residues. CDR3 DNA: TGTGCCAGCAGCTTCAGGGAAGGCAAAAACATTCAGTACTTC. It encodes CASSFREGKNIQYF.

V gene TRBV27 combines with J gene TRBJ1-2; the match to TRBD1 covers 7 bases. CDR3 length: 14 amino acids. Losses at the gene ends were 6 bases for V and 8 bases for J; bases not matched to a gene: 12. CDR1 and CDR2 (germline): MNHEY, SMNVEV (reference sequence). The CDR3: CASSSRQGQGGYTF. The CDR3 coding sequence is TGTGCCAGCAGCTCACGACAGGGTCAGGGGGGCTACACCTTC.

The rearrangement links TRBV6-5 to TRBJ2-5; 10 positions agree with TRBD2. The V gene's germline CDR1 is MNHEY and CDR2 SVGAGI. This CDR3 is 15 amino acids long. The J segment lost 2 bases and the V segment lost 4 bases, leaving 4 bases of the junction unmatched. The CDR3 region has the DNA TGTGCCAGCAGTTGGAGCGGGGGGGTACAAGAGACCCAGTACTTC. Its translation is CASSWSGGVQETQYF.

This chain uses TRBV2 with TRBJ2-3, with TRBD2 matching over 8 bases. V dropped 6 bases and J dropped 1; count of bases not matched to a gene: 3. Germline CDR1 SNHLY, CDR2 FYNNEI. CDR3 length: 14 residues. CDR3 nucleotides: TGTGCCAGCAGGGAGACTAGCGGCACAGATACGCAGTATTTT. It codes for CASRETSGTDTQYF. The whole variable domain, filled in from reference TRBV2 and TRBJ2-3, reads EPEVTQTPSHQVTQMGQEVILRCVPISNHLYFYWYRQILGQKVEFLVSFYNNEISEKSEIFDDQFSVERPDGSNFTLKIRSTKLEDSAMYFCASRETSGTDTQYFGPGTRLTVL.

The chain has TRBV29-1 and TRBJ2-7; tentative D call: TRBD1 (6 bases). Germline V gene sequence: CDR1 SQVTM, CDR2 ANQGSEA. V was cut by 6 bases and J by 1 base, with 10 bases left in between. The CDR3 runs 12 residues. The chain's CDR3 is CSVSTGSYEQYF. CDR3 in DNA: TGCAGCGTATCTACAGGGTCCTACGAGCAGTACTTC.

The chain carries TRBV7-9 and TRBJ1-1; D ambiguous. The CDR3 is made up of 12 amino acids. The V gene lost 3 bases and the J gene lost 6 bases, with 8 bases spanning the gap. CDR1 SEHNR and CDR2 FQNEAQ come from the germline V gene (reference sequence). CDR3 bases: TGTGCCAGCAGCTTCGAACCCGCTGAAGCTTTCTTT. Amino acids: CASSFEPAEAFF.

This chain links TRBV4-2 with TRBJ2-7; D is tentatively TRBD1 or TRBD2 (5 bases each). This CDR3 contains 15 residues. Germline values: CDR1 LGHNA, CDR2 YNFKEQ. The germline V and J ends were trimmed by 4 bases and 3 bases, with 16 bases remaining between them. This CDR3 reads CASSLVGAGVYEQYF. CDR3 sequence (DNA): TGTGCCAGCAGCCTCGTCGGGGCTGGCGTCTACGAGCAGTACTTC.

V usage is TRBV5-1 and J usage is TRBJ2-5; 8 bases line up with TRBD2. This CDR3 is 18 amino acids long. The junction had 15 bases not matched to a gene; V was cut back by 0 bases and J by 5 bases. Germline CDR1 and CDR2: SGHRS and YFSETQ. DNA for the CDR3: TGCGCCAGCAGCTTGGAGCCGGGACCCACTAGCGGTGGGGAGACCCAGTACTTC. It encodes CASSLEPGPTSGGETQYF. Filled out from reference TRBV5-1 and TRBJ2-5, the complete variable domain reads KAGVTQTPRYLIKTRGQQVTLSCSPISGHRSVSWYQQTPGQGLQFLFEYFSETQRNKGNFPGRFSGRQFSNSRSEMNVSTLELGDSALYLCASSLEPGPTSGGETQYFGPGTRLLVL.

This clone came up once. The V and J genes are TRBV7-9 and TRBJ2-3; D gene unclear. Germline V gene lookup returns CDR1 SEHNR and CDR2 FQNEAQ (reference sequence). Trimming pared 5 bases from V and 2 bases from J, leaving 5 bases between. This CDR3 contains 12 residues. DNA for the CDR3: TGTGCCAGCAGCGTTTTCACAGATACGCAGTATTTT. Its protein product is CASSVFTDTQYF.

The chain links TRBV7-2 to TRBJ1-2, with D possibly TRBD1 on 6 matching bases. The CDR3 has 12 residues. V lost 5 bases to trimming and J lost 10 bases, with 14 bases between them. Germline V lookup: CDR1 SGHTA, CDR2 FQGNSA. The CDR3 protein is CASSATTGYYTF. The CDR3 DNA reads as TGTGCCAGCAGCGCCACGACAGGATACTACACCTTC.

The DNA of the CDR3 is TGTGCCACCACCGAGACAAGACGCTATGGCTACACCTTC. Translation gives CATTETRRYGYTF. The chain links TRBV15 to TRBJ1-2, with D uncertain. The V end was cut by 7 bases, the J end by 4 bases, with 13 bases between. The CDR3 is 13 amino acids. Germline V lookup: CDR1 LNHNV, CDR2 YYDKDF (reference sequence). Full variable domain (outside the CDR3, taken from reference TRBV15 and TRBJ1-2): DAMVIQNPRYQVTQFGKPVTLSCSQTLNHNVMYWYQQKSSQAPKLLFHYYDKDFNNEADTPDNFQSRRPNTSFCFLDIRSPGLGDTAMYLCATTETRRYGYTFGSGTRLTVV.

J is TRBJ2-4 and V is TRBV4-3, with 9 bases that match TRBD2. Trimming at V came to 3 bases and at J to 9 bases, leaving 6 bases not matched to a gene. In germline, CDR1 is LGHNA, CDR2 YSLEER. The CDR3 is made up of 14 amino acids. This CDR3 reads CASSQTGTSSIQYF. The CDR3 coding sequence is TGCGCCAGCAGCCAGACCGGGACTAGCAGCATTCAGTACTTC.

The rearrangement uses TRBV27 and TRBJ2-1; perhaps TRBD2 as D (6 bases). Per germline, CDR1 MNHEY and CDR2 SMNVEV (reference sequence). CDR3 length equals 15 residues. V was pared by 3 bases and J by 7 bases, with 16 bases between. CDR3 amino acids: CASSLGPGGRNEQFF. CDR3 DNA: TGTGCCAGCAGTTTGGGACCAGGAGGGAGGAATGAGCAGTTCTTC.

The V call is TRBV19, the J call TRBJ2-7; TRBD2 agrees at 7 bases. The V and J ends lost 3 bases and 2 bases, in that order; junction bases with no gene match: 7. This CDR3 comprises 15 residues. Germline V gene lookup returns CDR1 LNHDA and CDR2 SQIVND (reference sequence). The CDR3 sequence: CASSMEAGITYEQYF. The CDR3 DNA is TGTGCCAGTAGTATGGAAGCGGGAATAACCTACGAGCAGTACTTC. Filled out from reference TRBV19 and TRBJ2-7, the complete variable domain reads DGGITQSPKYLFRKEGQNVTLSCEQNLNHDAMYWYRQDPGQGLRLIYYSQIVNDFQKGDIAEGYSVSREKKESFPLTVTSAQKNPTAFYLCASSMEAGITYEQYFGPGTRLTVT.

The chain is built from TRBV19 and TRBJ2-2; 8 nucleotides agree with TRBD1. The ends lost 2 bases at V and 3 bases at J; junction bases unmatched: 8. Germline V CDR1 and CDR2: LNHDA, SQIVND (reference sequence). The CDR3 length is 17 residues. The CDR3 loop reads CASSIIRQGYDTGELFF. CDR3 bases: TGTGCCAGTAGTATAATCCGACAGGGGTATGACACCGGGGAGCTGTTTTTT.

This sequence joins TRBV6-5 and TRBJ2-1; TRBD2 matches at 13 bases. Losses at the gene ends were 7 bases for V and 8 bases for J; bases not matched to a gene: 2. Looked up from germline, CDR1 is MNHEY and CDR2 is SVGAGI. The length of the CDR3 is 13 residues. CDR3 sequence reads: CASKLAGGYEQFF. The CDR3 DNA reads as TGTGCCAGCAAACTAGCGGGAGGGTATGAGCAGTTCTTC.